The 28 T cell receptor beta chains below come from one sample, sequenced in a study of T-cell memory formation after mild COVID-19. Via MiXCR, TCRdb re-called the 5' RACE reads, giving one row per CDR3 protein. The data hold roughly 400,000 distinct CDR3 sequences, with 24% observed a single time. Sequencing was done on a sample of PBMCs or a T cell subset sorted from them (not recorded which). Every receptor here comes from an adult woman who had mild COVID-19 (a few samples of this study predate the infection). Cell type and time point are not known.

The rearrangement links TRBV7-8 to TRBJ2-7, with 9 bases that match TRBD1. Germline CDR1 SGHVS, CDR2 FQNEAQ. Trimming took 8 bases from V and 1 from J; bases not matched to a gene: 6. The CDR3 sequence is 14 residues long. In nucleotides, the CDR3 is TGTGCCAGCGGACGGACAGGGGATTCCTACGAGCAGTACTTC. Its translation is CASGRTGDSYEQYF.

This chain joins TRBV3-1 and TRBJ2-7; 11 positions agree with TRBD1. The CDR3 has 14 residues. V was pared by 7 bases and J by 2 bases, with 4 bases of the junction left unmatched. CDR1 LGHDT and CDR2 YNNKEL come from the germline V gene (reference sequence). In DNA form, the CDR3 reads TGTGCCAGCAAGGTGGGACAGGGGGCCTACGAGCAGTACTTC. Residues: CASKVGQGAYEQYF.

This chain connects TRBV6-6 to TRBJ1-1; no clear D gene. Trimming pared 5 bases from V and 1 base from J, leaving 8 bases between. Germline CDR1 reads MNHNY; CDR2 reads SVGAGI (reference sequence). This CDR3 has 13 amino acids. The CDR3 nucleotides are TGTGCCAGCAGTCCAGCGGGGAACACTGAAGCTTTCTTT. Translation: CASSPAGNTEAFF.

The sample holds many counts of this clonotype. This chain links TRBV7-8 with TRBJ2-2, with 7 bases fitting TRBD2. The V gene's germline CDR1 is SGHVS and CDR2 FQNEAQ. V gave up 5 bases and J gave up 5 bases; unmatched junction bases: 5. CDR3 length equals 14 residues. The CDR3 DNA sequence: TGTGCCAGCAGCCCGTCGGGGGGAACCGGGGAGCTGTTTTTT. This sequence encodes CASSPSGGTGELFF.

This clonotype has more than one count but fewer than ten. The chain uses TRBV7-9 and TRBJ1-2; unclear D gene. V lost 0 bases, J lost 6 bases, and 8 bases lay in between. This CDR3 region has 13 residues. Looked up from germline, CDR1 is SEHNR and CDR2 is FQNEAQ (reference sequence). In DNA, the CDR3 is TGTGCCAGCAGCTTAGCATTTGGCGATGGCTACACCTTC. Its translation: CASSLAFGDGYTF.

This chain connects TRBV7-9 to TRBJ2-1; the D is unclear. The CDR3 has 12 amino acids. Trimming removed 0 bases from V and 9 bases from J, with 6 bases in between. Germline-derived CDR1 and CDR2 are SEHNR and FQNEAQ (reference sequence). The CDR3 sequence is CASSLAPGEQFF. The CDR3 DNA follows: TGTGCCAGCAGCTTAGCCCCGGGTGAGCAGTTCTTC.

The chain joins TRBV11-3 to TRBJ2-5; no firm D call. CDR1 is SGHNT, CDR2 YENEEA, per germline. V was cut by 3 bases and J by 5 bases, with 10 bases left in between. There are 13 residues in the CDR3. This CDR3 is CASSLINQETQYF. In DNA, the CDR3 is TGTGCCAGCAGCTTGATTAATCAGGAGACCCAGTACTTC.

The chain couples TRBV4-1 to TRBJ1-4; D ambiguous. CDR1 and CDR2 (germline): MGHRA, YSYEKL. This CDR3 contains 16 residues. V lost 0 bases and J 5 bases, leaving 13 bases between the germline ends. CDR3 DNA: TGCGCCAGCAGCCAAGATCGAGGCAGCCGGAATGAAAAACTGTTTTTT. Its translation: CASSQDRGSRNEKLFF.

The chain combines TRBV4-1 with TRBJ2-2; perhaps TRBD1 as D (6 bases). This CDR3 spans 18 amino acids. The germline gives CDR1 MGHRA, CDR2 YSYEKL. Trimming took 6 bases from V and 5 from J, leaving 25 bases between them. CDR3 amino acids: CASSPEWAGVFGTGELFF. The CDR3, as DNA: TGCGCCAGCAGTCCCGAATGGGCAGGGGTTTTTGGGACCGGGGAGCTGTTTTTT.

This clonotype was detected many times. CDR3 nucleotides: TGTGCCAGCAGTTTTGGGAATGAAAAACTGTTTTTT. Amino acids: CASSFGNEKLFF. The chain recombines TRBV12-3 or TRBV12-4 with TRBJ1-4; D call uncertain. This CDR3 has 12 amino acids. With 3 bases removed from V and 5 bases from J, the gap between germline ends came to 4 bases.

This clonotype was recorded a few times. The chain links TRBV5-5 to TRBJ2-3; D remains ambiguous. The germline CDR1 and CDR2 sequences are SGHKS and YYEKEE (reference sequence). The CDR3 is 14 amino acids. With 0 bases removed from V and 5 bases from J, the gap between germline ends came to 10 bases. This CDR3 reads CASSLESIRDTQYF. The CDR3 nucleotides are TGTGCCAGCAGCTTGGAGTCGATTAGAGATACGCAGTATTTT.

This clonotype has a handful of counts. The chain carries TRBV3-1 and TRBJ2-7; D tentatively reads TRBD1 or TRBD2 (7 bases each). The length of the CDR3 is 14 residues. Trimming removed 3 bases at V and 6 bases at J, with 15 bases between. Germline V gene sequence: CDR1 LGHDT, CDR2 YNNKEL (reference sequence). CDR3 bases: TGTGCCAGCAGCCACACAGGGGAGGGAGGCGAGCAGTACTTC. Protein sequence: CASSHTGEGGEQYF.

This rearrangement joins TRBV6-1 to TRBJ2-7; 7 nucleotides line up with TRBD1. This CDR3 has 12 residues. Germline V gene sequence: CDR1 MNHNS, CDR2 SASEGT. V dropped 3 bases and J dropped 5; count of bases not matched to a gene: 1. The CDR3 region is CASSDRGHEQYF. CDR3 DNA sequence: TGTGCCAGCAGTGATAGGGGGCACGAGCAGTACTTC.

The chain has TRBV6-2 or TRBV6-3 and TRBJ2-5; 10 bases align to TRBD2. CDR3 length equals 14 residues. J gave up 2 bases and V 6 bases, and 3 bases lay outside the gene matches. Germline assignment: CDR1 MNHEY and CDR2 SVGEGT. The CDR3 is CASRGLAAQETQYF. CDR3 DNA: TGTGCCAGCAGAGGACTAGCGGCGCAAGAGACCCAGTACTTC.

In this sample, this clonotype turned up a few times. This sequence joins TRBV7-8 and TRBJ1-5; D remains ambiguous. This CDR3 has 14 residues. Germline V gene lookup returns CDR1 SGHVS and CDR2 FQNEAQ. With 1 base removed from V and 2 bases from J, the gap between germline ends came to 6 bases. For the CDR3, the DNA is TGTGCCAGCAGCTTAGGCCGAGGCAATCAGCCCCAGCATTTT. Its translation is CASSLGRGNQPQHF.

In this sample, this clonotype turned up a few times. V gene TRBV18 combines with J gene TRBJ2-7; D possibly corresponds to TRBD2 (6 bases). Germline lookup yields CDR1 KGHSH and CDR2 LQKENI. V lost 5 bases to trimming and J lost 4 bases, with 12 bases between them. The CDR3 sequence is 13 residues long. CDR3 nucleotide sequence: TGTGCCAGCTCAGGGACGGCGGGGTACGAGCAGTACTTC. Translating it yields CASSGTAGYEQYF.

DNA of the CDR3: TGTGCCAGCAGCGGCGACCCCAGGGGGCTTGGCACCTACGAGCAGTACTTC. Its protein is CASSGDPRGLGTYEQYF. The V and J genes are TRBV7-6 and TRBJ2-7, with 8 bases fitting TRBD1. V lost 5 bases, J lost 2 bases, and 14 bases stayed unmatched. The CDR3 runs to 17 residues. Germline CDR1 reads SGHVS; CDR2 reads FNYEAQ.

The chain has TRBV9 and TRBJ1-4; 7 bases are shared with TRBD1. In germline, CDR1 is SGDLS, CDR2 YYNGEE. The CDR3 contains 15 residues. V lost 1 base, J lost 4 bases, and 4 bases stayed unmatched. The CDR3: CASSVTGTVNEKLFF. In DNA, the CDR3 is TGTGCCAGCAGCGTAACCGGGACAGTTAATGAAAAACTGTTTTTT.

The chain has TRBV30 and TRBJ1-1; TRBD1 is a possible D gene (6 bases). CDR1 is GTSNPN, CDR2 SVGIG, per germline (reference sequence). The CDR3 is made up of 15 amino acids. V shed 3 bases and J shed 1 base, with 15 bases lying between them. This CDR3 reads CAWRDIHRANTEAFF. The CDR3 DNA reads as TGTGCCTGGAGGGATATTCACAGGGCGAACACTGAAGCTTTCTTT.

This clonotype was observed many times. The genes are TRBV30 and TRBJ2-1; 8 bases are shared with TRBD2. V trimming: 0 bases; J trimming: 6 bases; junction bases outside the gene matches: 7. Germline V gene lookup returns CDR1 GTSNPN and CDR2 SVGIG (reference sequence). The CDR3 extends over 15 amino acids. The CDR3 protein is CAWSVIRGGSNEQFF. The CDR3 DNA is TGTGCCTGGAGTGTAATCCGGGGGGGAAGCAATGAGCAGTTCTTC.

This clonotype has only a few counts. The chain links TRBV24-1 to TRBJ2-3, with D perhaps assigned TRBD1 or TRBD2 (6 bases each). V lost 10 bases and J 3 bases, leaving 16 bases between the germline ends. This CDR3 spans 14 amino acids. Germline CDR1 reads KGHDR; CDR2 reads SFDVKD. The DNA of the CDR3 is TGTGCCACTGGATCCCGGGGGCATACAGATACGCAGTATTTT. It translates to CATGSRGHTDTQYF.

In its sample, this clonotype was seen a few times. Here the CDR3 reads CASSQAVGGTEAFF. In nucleotides, the CDR3 is TGTGCCAGCAGCCAGGCTGTCGGGGGGACTGAAGCTTTCTTT. V and J are TRBV3-1 and TRBJ1-1; D may be TRBD1 (5 bases). V shed 3 bases and J shed 5 bases, with 13 bases lying between them. The CDR3 is 14 residues long. Germline loops: CDR1 LGHDT, CDR2 YNNKEL (reference sequence).

The chain is built from TRBV2 and TRBJ1-4, with D possibly being TRBD1 (5 bases). The germline gives CDR1 SNHLY, CDR2 FYNNEI. The CDR3 covers 16 residues. The germline V and J ends were trimmed by 6 bases and 8 bases, with 22 bases remaining between them. CDR3 bases: TGTGCCAGCAGAAGGGGTGGAGACCGAATGGCAGAAAAACTGTTTTTT. This encodes CASRRGGDRMAEKLFF. Looking up the rest from reference TRBV2 and TRBJ1-4 gives the full variable domain: EPEVTQTPSHQVTQMGQEVILRCVPISNHLYFYWYRQILGQKVEFLVSFYNNEISEKSEIFDDQFSVERPDGSNFTLKIRSTKLEDSAMYFCASRRGGDRMAEKLFFGSGTQLSVL.

This clonotype was recorded a few times. The V gene is TRBV6-6, the J gene TRBJ2-7; TRBD2 is a possible D gene (5 bases). Germline V gene lookup returns CDR1 MNHNY and CDR2 SVGAGI (reference sequence). With 3 bases removed from V and 0 bases from J, the gap between germline ends came to 18 bases. This CDR3 has 17 residues. CDR3 DNA: TGTGCCAGCAGTTATAATCATCGGGGTACTCCCTCCTACGAGCAGTACTTC. This gives the protein CASSYNHRGTPSYEQYF.

The chain is built from TRBV24-1 and TRBJ2-1; TRBD1 is a possible D gene (6 bases). V lost 1 base and J lost 4, with 13 bases in between. The CDR3 extends over 16 amino acids. Germline lookup yields CDR1 KGHDR and CDR2 SFDVKD. The CDR3 DNA sequence: TGTGCCACCAGTGATTTCAGGACAGACCTTTACAATGAGCAGTTCTTC. Protein product: CATSDFRTDLYNEQFF.

This clonotype was seen a handful of times. The gene calls are TRBV12-3 or TRBV12-4 and TRBJ1-5; a weak D match, TRBD1 (6 bases). With 8 bases removed from V and 6 bases from J, the gap between germline ends came to 11 bases. The CDR3 is made up of 12 amino acids. CDR3 nucleotide sequence: TGTGCCAGCGGGCCCAGGGGTCAGCCCCAGCATTTT. Encoded protein: CASGPRGQPQHF.

This rearrangement joins TRBV15 to TRBJ1-2, with D perhaps matching TRBD1 (5 bases). The germline CDR1 and CDR2 sequences are LNHNV and YYDKDF (reference sequence). The CDR3 runs to 14 residues. Trimming cost V 0 bases and J 6 bases, with 11 bases left between them. The CDR3 loop is CATSRDQGWNGYTF. The CDR3 DNA reads TGTGCCACCAGCAGAGATCAGGGATGGAATGGCTACACCTTC.

This clonotype was observed a handful of times. This chain links TRBV27 with TRBJ2-1, with 12 bases identical to TRBD2. This CDR3 spans 18 amino acids. Germline lookup yields CDR1 MNHEY and CDR2 SMNVEV (reference sequence). V dropped 5 bases and J dropped 0; count of bases not matched to a gene: 8. This chain's CDR3 is CASSGRTSGVSSYNEQFF. The CDR3 nucleotides read TGTGCCAGCAGTGGCAGGACTAGCGGGGTGAGCTCCTACAATGAGCAGTTCTTC.